This record covers a single TCR beta chain. The entry originates in a study of blood T cell repertoires in COVID-19. Turning to the study itself: Spain, Italy and the United States supplied samples that represented acute and convalescent COVID-19. Sample material is recorded as cDNA or gDNA derived from T cells, B-cell-depleted T cells, or PBMCs.

CDR3 length: 12 amino acids. The V and J ends lost 3 bases and 4 bases respectively, with 7 bases between them. The germline V gene has CDR1 LGHDT and CDR2 YNNKEL (reference sequence). Authors' data handling: The assay estimated nucleated cells by amplifying reference gene primers. Some clones are missing from TCRdb's copy, which holds only in-frame ones; the method was immunoSEQ multiplex PCR. V, J and clone size are those of that table, while D and trimming were read from the DNA. This sample yields under 450,000 clones, of which 81% are seen a single time; over 0.95% belongs to the top ten. This sequence joins TRBV3-1 (or the pseudogene TRBV3-2) and TRBJ2-7; D unclear. The sequence derives from a human donor with acute or convalescent COVID-19. The donor label of this sample is uncertain. The sequenced sample consisted of peripheral blood. The CDR3 protein is CASSHMTYEQYF. CDR3 DNA: TGTGCCAGCAGCCACATGACTTACGAGCAGTACTTC.